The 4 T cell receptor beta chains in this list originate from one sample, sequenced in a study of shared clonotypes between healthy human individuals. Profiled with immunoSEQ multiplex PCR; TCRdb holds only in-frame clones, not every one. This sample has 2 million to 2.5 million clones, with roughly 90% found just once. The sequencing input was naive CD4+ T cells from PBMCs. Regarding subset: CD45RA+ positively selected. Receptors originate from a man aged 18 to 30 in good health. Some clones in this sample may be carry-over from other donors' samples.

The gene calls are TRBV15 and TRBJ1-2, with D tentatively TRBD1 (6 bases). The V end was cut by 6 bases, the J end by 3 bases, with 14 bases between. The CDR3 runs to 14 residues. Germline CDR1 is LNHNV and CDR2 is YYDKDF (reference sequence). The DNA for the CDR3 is TGTGCCACCAGGCCTTCGGGGGCTCACTATGGCTACACCTTC. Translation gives CATRPSGAHYGYTF.

Written as DNA, the CDR3 is TGTGCCACCAGCAGAGGTCAGGGGGCGCGAGGCTACACCTTC. This gives the protein CATSRGQGARGYTF. The J gene is TRBJ1-2, the V gene TRBV15; the match to TRBD1 covers 8 bases. V lost 1 base, J lost 8 bases, and 6 bases stayed unmatched. The CDR3 sequence is 14 residues long. The V gene's germline CDR1 is LNHNV and CDR2 YYDKDF (reference sequence).

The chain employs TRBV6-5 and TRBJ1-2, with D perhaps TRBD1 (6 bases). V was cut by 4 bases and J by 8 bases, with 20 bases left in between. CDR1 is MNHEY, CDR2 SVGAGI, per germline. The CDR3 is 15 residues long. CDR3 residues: CASSSPGAAPWGYTF. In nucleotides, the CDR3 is TGTGCCAGCAGTTCTCCAGGGGCGGCTCCTTGGGGCTACACCTTC.

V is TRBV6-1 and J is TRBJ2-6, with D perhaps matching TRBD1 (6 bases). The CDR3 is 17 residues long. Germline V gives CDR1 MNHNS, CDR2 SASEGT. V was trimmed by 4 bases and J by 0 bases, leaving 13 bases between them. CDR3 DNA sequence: TGTGCCAGCAGTGGAGGATGGACAGTCTCTGGGGCCAACGTCCTGACTTTC. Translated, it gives CASSGGWTVSGANVLTF.